This T cell receptor beta chain was sequenced for a study of blood T cell repertoires in COVID-19. Study in general: COVID-19 samples from acute and convalescent phases originated in the United States, Italy and Spain.

Trimming removed 5 bases at V and 3 bases at J, with 17 bases between. The CDR3 consists of 16 residues. The germline V gene encodes CDR1 MNHEY and CDR2 SMNVEV (reference sequence). Profiled with immunoSEQ multiplex PCR; TCRdb holds only in-frame clones, not every one. The sample has roughly 38,000 clones, about 85% seen once; the top ten hold approximately 20%. This chain joins TRBV27 and TRBJ1-5, with D possibly being TRBD1 (6 bases). The sample taken for sequencing was peripheral blood. The origin of this receptor is a man aged 50 or older in a cohort sampled during active COVID-19. CDR3 nucleotides: TGTGCCAGCAGTCCCCTCGGGGGGGGCCTCAATCAGCCCCAGCATTTT. Translated: CASSPLGGGLNQPQHF.